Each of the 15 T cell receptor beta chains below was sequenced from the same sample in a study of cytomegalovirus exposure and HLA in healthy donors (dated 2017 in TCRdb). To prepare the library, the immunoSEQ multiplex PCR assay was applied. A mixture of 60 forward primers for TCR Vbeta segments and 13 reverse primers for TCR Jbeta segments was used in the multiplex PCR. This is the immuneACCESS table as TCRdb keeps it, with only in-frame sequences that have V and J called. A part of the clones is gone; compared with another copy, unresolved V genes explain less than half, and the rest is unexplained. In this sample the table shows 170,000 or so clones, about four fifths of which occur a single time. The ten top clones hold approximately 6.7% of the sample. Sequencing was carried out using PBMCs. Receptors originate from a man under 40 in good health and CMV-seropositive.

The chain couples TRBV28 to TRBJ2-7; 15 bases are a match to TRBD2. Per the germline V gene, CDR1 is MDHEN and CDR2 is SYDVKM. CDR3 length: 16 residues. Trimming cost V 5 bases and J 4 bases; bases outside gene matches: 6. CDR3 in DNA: TGTGCCAGCAGTCCTGGGACTAGCGGGAGGCTTTACGAGCAGTACTTC. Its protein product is CASSPGTSGRLYEQYF.

The CDR3 here is CASSAPRQGQETQYF. Here the CDR3 DNA reads TGTGCCAGCAGCGCCCCCCGGCAGGGGCAAGAGACCCAGTACTTC. The chain recombines TRBV9 with TRBJ2-5; tentative D call: TRBD1 (6 bases). Germline V gene data show CDR1 as SGDLS and CDR2 as YYNGEE. The CDR3 length is 15 residues. Trimming took off 3 bases at V and 2 bases at J, with 14 bases between the two ends.

CDR3 nucleotide sequence: TGTGCCAGCAGCTATGGACAGGGGAACCCTTACGAGCAGTACTTC. This sequence encodes CASSYGQGNPYEQYF. The chain recombines TRBV11-2 with TRBJ2-7, with 9 positions matching TRBD1. With 4 bases clipped from V and 4 bases from J, the junction kept 8 bases outside the gene matches. In germline, CDR1 is SGHAT, CDR2 FQNNGV. This CDR3 contains 15 residues.

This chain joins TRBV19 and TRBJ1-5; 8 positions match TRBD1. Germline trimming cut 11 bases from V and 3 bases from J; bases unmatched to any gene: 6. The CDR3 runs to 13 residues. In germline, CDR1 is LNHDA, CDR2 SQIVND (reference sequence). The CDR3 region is CAAGGWYNQPQHF. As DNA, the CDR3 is TGTGCCGCAGGGGGCTGGTACAATCAGCCCCAGCATTTT.

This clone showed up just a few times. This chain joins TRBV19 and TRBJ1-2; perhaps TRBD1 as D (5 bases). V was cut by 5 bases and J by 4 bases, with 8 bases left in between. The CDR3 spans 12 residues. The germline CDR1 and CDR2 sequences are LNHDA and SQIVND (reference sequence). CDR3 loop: CASSPQGYGYTF. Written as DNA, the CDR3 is TGTGCCAGTAGTCCCCAGGGCTATGGCTACACCTTC.

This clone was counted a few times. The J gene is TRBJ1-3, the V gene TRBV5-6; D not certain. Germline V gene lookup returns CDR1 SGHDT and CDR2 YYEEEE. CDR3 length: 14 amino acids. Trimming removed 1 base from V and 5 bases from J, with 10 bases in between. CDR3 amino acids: CASSLKNGRNTIYF. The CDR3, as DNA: TGTGCCAGCAGCTTGAAAAACGGGAGAAACACCATATATTTT.

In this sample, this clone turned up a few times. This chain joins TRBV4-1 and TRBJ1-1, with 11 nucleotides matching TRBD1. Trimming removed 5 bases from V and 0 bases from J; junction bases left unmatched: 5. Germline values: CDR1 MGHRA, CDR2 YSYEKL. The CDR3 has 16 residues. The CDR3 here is CASSVRDRGMNTEAFF. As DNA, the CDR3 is TGCGCCAGCAGCGTCCGGGACAGGGGGATGAACACTGAAGCTTTCTTT.

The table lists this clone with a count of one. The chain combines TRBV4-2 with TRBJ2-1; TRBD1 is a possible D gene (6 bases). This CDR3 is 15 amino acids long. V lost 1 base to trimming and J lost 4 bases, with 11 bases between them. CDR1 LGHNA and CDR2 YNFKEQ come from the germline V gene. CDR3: CASSQARTDYNEQFF. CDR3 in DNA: TGTGCCAGCAGCCAAGCGCGGACAGATTACAATGAGCAGTTCTTC.

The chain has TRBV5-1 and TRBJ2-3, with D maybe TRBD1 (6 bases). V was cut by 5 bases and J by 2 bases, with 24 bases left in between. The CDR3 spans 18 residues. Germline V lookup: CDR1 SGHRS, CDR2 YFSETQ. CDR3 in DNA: TGCGCCAGCAGAGGGATGGGGGCACTCCATCCTGACACAGATACGCAGTATTTT. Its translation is CASRGMGALHPDTDTQYF.

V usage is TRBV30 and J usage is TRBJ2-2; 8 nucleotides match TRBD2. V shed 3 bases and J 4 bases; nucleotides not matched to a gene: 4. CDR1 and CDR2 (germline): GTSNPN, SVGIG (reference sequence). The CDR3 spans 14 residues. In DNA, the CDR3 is TGTGCCTGGAGGACTAGCGAGAGCACCGGGGAGCTGTTTTTT. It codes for CAWRTSESTGELFF.

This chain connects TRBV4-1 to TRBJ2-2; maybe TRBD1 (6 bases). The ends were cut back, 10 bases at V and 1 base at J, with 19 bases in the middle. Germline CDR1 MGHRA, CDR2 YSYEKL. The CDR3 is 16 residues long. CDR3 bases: TGCGCCACCCGAGCGAATGGGGGCCGGAACACCGGGGAGCTGTTTTTT. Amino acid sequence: CATRANGGRNTGELFF.

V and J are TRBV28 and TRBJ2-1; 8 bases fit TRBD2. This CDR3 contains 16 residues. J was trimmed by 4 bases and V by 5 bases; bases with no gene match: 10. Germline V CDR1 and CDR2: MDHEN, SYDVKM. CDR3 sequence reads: CASSPRGGAQYNEQFF. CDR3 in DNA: TGTGCCAGCAGTCCACGGGGGGGGGCCCAGTACAATGAGCAGTTCTTC.

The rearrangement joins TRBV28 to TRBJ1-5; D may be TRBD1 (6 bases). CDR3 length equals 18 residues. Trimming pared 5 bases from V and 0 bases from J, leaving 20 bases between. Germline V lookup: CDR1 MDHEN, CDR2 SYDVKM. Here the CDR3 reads CASSPSGALGFSNQPQHF. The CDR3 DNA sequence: TGTGCCAGCAGTCCCTCAGGGGCACTCGGGTTTAGCAATCAGCCCCAGCATTTT.

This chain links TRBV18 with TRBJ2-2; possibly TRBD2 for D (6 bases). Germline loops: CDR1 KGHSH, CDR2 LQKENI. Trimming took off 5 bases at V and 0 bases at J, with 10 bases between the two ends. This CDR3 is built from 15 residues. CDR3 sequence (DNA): TGTGCCAGCTCAGATGCGGGATCGAACACCGGGGAGCTGTTTTTT. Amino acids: CASSDAGSNTGELFF.

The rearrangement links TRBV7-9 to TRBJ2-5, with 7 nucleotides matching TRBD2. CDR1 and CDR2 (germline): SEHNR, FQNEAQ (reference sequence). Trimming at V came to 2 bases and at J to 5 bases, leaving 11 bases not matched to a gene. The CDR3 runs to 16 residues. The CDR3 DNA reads TGTGCCAGCAGCTTACTAGGCGGGAGTGCGAGGGAGACCCAGTACTTC. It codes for CASSLLGGSARETQYF.